This T cell receptor beta chain was recorded in a study of shared clonotypes between healthy human individuals. There were only Caucasian adults among the donors, and all lived in Nashville, Tennessee. Assay execution proceeded at the deep level. Per the study methods: Junction-only immunoSEQ sequences carried no quality scores, so filtering differed. The method was immunoSEQ multiplex PCR; TCRdb's version includes in-frame clones alone and lacks a portion of them. V, J and clone size derive from that table, while D and trimming were established from the DNA sequence. The sample lists nearly 1 million clones; around 80% were seen once. This clonotype originated in a man aged 18 to 30 in good health. Material: memory CD4+ T cells sorted from blood. Subset noted: CD45RA-negative fraction.

The CDR3 DNA reads as TGTGCCAGCAGCTACCGGCCCAATGAGCAGTTCTTC. The encoded protein is CASSYRPNEQFF. The rearrangement joins TRBV5-8 to TRBJ2-1; no reliable D call. Germline V CDR1 and CDR2: SGHTS, YDEGEE. V shed 3 bases and J shed 6 bases, with 7 bases lying between them. This CDR3 region has 12 residues.